These T cell receptor beta chains were read from a single sample in a study of graft-versus-host responses after intestinal transplantation. Measured with immunoSEQ multiplex PCR; TCRdb has only the in-frame clones, and not every one. The sample contains some 7,400 clones, roughly 34% of which appear only once. This specimen consisted of alloreactive CD8+ T cells from a mixed lymphocyte reaction culture, obtained before transplantation. Receptor source: a human patient who was an organ donor for intestinal transplantation. CDR3s include the opening cysteine and the closing phenylalanine or tryptophan.

V: TRBV5-4
J: TRBJ1-3
CDR3: CASSSGTGAGNTIYF

V: TRBV10-3
J: TRBJ1-2
CDR3: CAISKGAWANYGYTF

V: TRBV11-2
J: TRBJ2-3
CDR3: CASSFSSTDTQYF

V: TRBV9
J: TRBJ2-1
CDR3: CASSDRDRVEFEQFF

V: TRBV12-5
J: TRBJ2-7
CDR3: CASGPRQYEQYF

V: TRBV6-5
J: TRBJ2-3
CDR3: CASSYQGTFWTDTQYF

V: TRBV28
J: TRBJ2-7
CDR3: CASSFREGTGWYEQYF

V: TRBV28
J: TRBJ1-2
CDR3: CASRGQGQPTYGYTF

V: TRBV4-1
J: TRBJ2-7
CDR3: CASRKESWGLVGEQYF

V: TRBV19
J: TRBJ1-3
CDR3: CASSSGQAGNTIYF

V: TRBV7-6
J: TRBJ1-4
CDR3: CASSLRVGEKLFF

V: TRBV11-1
J: TRBJ1-2
CDR3: CASSSNDRGYGYTF

V: TRBV29-1
J: TRBJ1-1
CDR3: CSAATANTEAFF

V: TRBV5-4
J: TRBJ1-1
CDR3: CASSLVGGYTEAFF

V: TRBV6-6
J: TRBJ1-1
CDR3: CASSPPPGQGNRAFF

V: TRBV28
J: TRBJ2-5
CDR3: CASSLMGRTSGLGGTQYF

V: TRBV4-1
J: TRBJ2-7
CDR3: CASSQVEGDNYEQYF

V: TRBV7-3
J: TRBJ2-1
CDR3: CASSSLAGVHNEQFF

V: TRBV5-6
J: TRBJ2-7
CDR3: CASSGGLAGAPYEQYF

V: TRBV11-3
J: TRBJ2-7
CDR3: CASSLQLSYEQYF

V: TRBV29-1
J: TRBJ2-3
CDR3: CSVEDRGLMSYTQYF

V: TRBV28
J: TRBJ1-1
CDR3: CASSLVRSRAAAAFF

V: TRBV14
J: TRBJ1-5
CDR3: CASSQTNLQGNTRSNQPQHF

V: TRBV6-1
J: TRBJ1-4
CDR3: CASSEPIYPTGSNEKLFF

V: TRBV6-1
J: TRBJ1-5
CDR3: CASSDAVYRAYSNQPQHF

V: TRBV2
J: TRBJ2-5
CDR3: CASLTSGQETQYF

V: TRBV30
J: TRBJ1-6
CDR3: CAWSLTQSSYNSPLHF

V: TRBV2
J: TRBJ1-2
CDR3: CASSVKDRSYGYTF

V: TRBV11-1
J: TRBJ2-7
CDR3: CASSLMTGSYEQYF

V: TRBV4-1
J: TRBJ1-3
CDR3: CASSLTGGLFSGNTIYF

V: TRBV30
J: TRBJ1-5
CDR3: CAWSGPGDQPQHF

V: TRBV25-1
J: TRBJ1-6
CDR3: CASRELGRGRYSPLHF

V: TRBV6-5
J: TRBJ2-1
CDR3: CASSYGLDLFNEQFF

V: TRBV6-1
J: TRBJ1-2
CDR3: CASSSWTGGYGYTF

V: TRBV7-6
J: TRBJ2-3
CDR3: CASSFPTAGTGFTDTQYF

V: TRBV19
J: TRBJ2-1
CDR3: CASRNQAGLELIDEQFF

V: TRBV6-5
J: TRBJ2-7
CDR3: CASTHRVYYEQYF

V: TRBV4-2
J: TRBJ1-6
CDR3: CASSPRQGQGLDSPLHF

V: TRBV4-1
J: TRBJ1-2
CDR3: CASSQNQGRYGYTF

V: TRBV4-1
J: TRBJ2-7
CDR3: CASSQDGGNYEQYF

V: TRBV5-4
J: TRBJ2-7
CDR3: CASSPGLAGGYEQYF

V: TRBV11-3
J: TRBJ2-1
CDR3: CASSPRLRLAGLYNEQFF

V: TRBV7-9
J: TRBJ1-3
CDR3: CASSRQGLFSGNTIYF

V: TRBV2
J: TRBJ2-5
CDR3: CATLTEQETQYF

V: TRBV4-1
J: TRBJ1-1
CDR3: CASSQGRRGQGAFRYLNTEAFF

V: TRBV5-1
J: TRBJ2-3
CDR3: CASSLGLYSGTQYF

V: TRBV4-2
J: TRBJ2-7
CDR3: CASSQGQFFSYEQYF

V: TRBV5-5
J: TRBJ1-2
CDR3: CASSLVYGATGDYGYTF

V: TRBV5-6
J: TRBJ1-4
CDR3: CASSLYGESSEKLFF

V: TRBV6-5
J: TRBJ1-1
CDR3: CASSYEVFGTEAFF

V: TRBV7-6
J: TRBJ1-2
CDR3: CASSSPTGTRPYYGYTF